The rows below give T cell receptor beta chains drawn from one sample of a study of tumor-infiltrating lymphocytes in primary liver carcinoma. TCRdb independently ran MiXCR on the multiplex PCR reads; one entry per CDR3 protein. Of about 74,000 distinct CDR3 sequences in the sample, 60% to 80% were seen once. The specimen was liver tumor tissue from sampling region 4. These receptors came from a man between 40 and 49 years old with primary liver carcinoma and hepatitis B virus infection. Each CDR3 is given with its conserved first and last residue. A D gene is named only where the DNA matches it firmly. Clone size is shown for a subset of rows, as once, few, many or a class of expanded clone.

d_gene: TRBD1; v_gene: TRBV10-3; j_gene: TRBJ2-1; abundance: .; CDR3nt: TGTGCCATCAGTGAGTCGGGGGACAGGTTCTACAATGAGCAGTCCTTC; CDR3aa: CAISESGDRFYNEQSF
d_gene: TRBD2; v_gene: TRBV7-9; j_gene: TRBJ2-3; abundance: many; CDR3nt: TGTGCCAGCTTTGATGCGTTACGGGAGGGCCGAACAGATACGCAGTATTTT; CDR3aa: CASFDALREGRTDTQYF
d_gene: .; v_gene: TRBV6-1; j_gene: TRBJ1-1; abundance: .; CDR3nt: TGTGTCAGCAGGCCCAGGGGCCCGAACACTGAAGCATTCTTT; CDR3aa: CVSRPRGPNTEAFF
d_gene: .; v_gene: TRBV29-1; j_gene: TRBJ2-7; abundance: .; CDR3nt: TGCAGTGTTGAGGGCGGCAGCAGCTACAAGCAGTACTTC; CDR3aa: CSVEGGSSYKQYF
d_gene: TRBD2; v_gene: TRBV11-2; j_gene: TRBJ2-3; abundance: .; CDR3nt: TGTGCCAGCAGCCGCCCGACTAGCGGCAACACAGACACGCAGTATTTT; CDR3aa: CASSRPTSGNTDTQYF
d_gene: TRBD1; v_gene: TRBV29-1; j_gene: TRBJ2-3; abundance: .; CDR3nt: TGCAGCGTTAACTGGGACAGGCTCGGTACGCATTATTTT; CDR3aa: CSVNWDRLGTHYF
d_gene: .; v_gene: TRBV4-1; j_gene: TRBJ2-2; abundance: .; CDR3nt: TGCGGCAGCAGCCAAGCTCTTAACACAGGGGAGCTGTTTTTT; CDR3aa: CGSSQALNTGELFF
d_gene: .; v_gene: TRBV12-3/TRBV12-4; j_gene: TRBJ2-3; abundance: once; CDR3nt: TGTACCAGCAGTCCCGGGGCTAGCGGCACAGATACGCAGTATTTT; CDR3aa: CTSSPGASGTDTQYF
d_gene: .; v_gene: TRBV7-9; j_gene: TRBJ2-7; abundance: .; CDR3nt: TGTGCCAGCACCGCACAAGGGTCCCCCTACAAGCAGTACTTC; CDR3aa: CASTAQGSPYKQYF
d_gene: .; v_gene: TRBV5-5; j_gene: TRBJ1-6; abundance: .; CDR3nt: TGCGCCAGGAGCTTAACAGGAGATTCACCCCTCCACTTT; CDR3aa: CARSLTGDSPLHF
d_gene: .; v_gene: TRBV6-1; j_gene: TRBJ2-7; abundance: .; CDR3nt: TGTGCCGGTAACTTAGCTGGAGGGCCCTACGAGCAGTACTTC; CDR3aa: CAGNLAGGPYEQYF
d_gene: .; v_gene: TRBV5-5; j_gene: TRBJ2-7; abundance: .; CDR3nt: TGTGCCAGCAGCTACAGGGTTGGGCCCCATGAGCAGTACTTC; CDR3aa: CASSYRVGPHEQYF
d_gene: TRBD1; v_gene: TRBV6-6; j_gene: TRBJ1-5; abundance: .; CDR3nt: TGTTCCAGCACTTCCCGACAGGGGGCGAATCAGCCCCAGCATTTT; CDR3aa: CSSTSRQGANQPQHF
d_gene: .; v_gene: TRBV7-2; j_gene: TRBJ2-6; abundance: .; CDR3nt: TGTGCCAGCAGTCTTGGGGAACGCCGGGCCAACGTCCTGACTTTC; CDR3aa: CASSLGERRANVLTF
d_gene: .; v_gene: TRBV10-3; j_gene: TRBJ1-4; abundance: .; CDR3nt: TGTGTCATCAGTGGCTCACCGGGACATAGTAATGAAAAACTGTTTTTT; CDR3aa: CVISGSPGHSNEKLFF
d_gene: .; v_gene: TRBV4-1; j_gene: TRBJ1-6; abundance: .; CDR3nt: TGCGCCAGCAGCCCGGTTATCTCCTATAATTCACGCCTCCAGTTT; CDR3aa: CASSPVISYNSRLQF
d_gene: .; v_gene: TRBV12-2; j_gene: TRBJ2-7; abundance: .; CDR3nt: TGTGCAAGTCACCCTAGGAATCTAGGAGACTATCACGAGCAGTACTTC; CDR3aa: CASHPRNLGDYHEQYF
d_gene: TRBD1; v_gene: TRBV28; j_gene: TRBJ1-2; abundance: .; CDR3nt: TGTGCCAGCACTTCGATCGGGACAGGGGGAACCCCCGACGCCCTCTATGGCCACACCTTC; CDR3aa: CASTSIGTGGTPDALYGHTF
d_gene: .; v_gene: TRBV5-1; j_gene: TRBJ2-2; abundance: .; CDR3nt: TGCGCCAGCAGCTTGGAGTCCTTGTCCGGGGAGCTGTTTTTT; CDR3aa: CASSLESLSGELFF
d_gene: TRBD1; v_gene: TRBV6-1; j_gene: TRBJ1-5; abundance: once; CDR3nt: TGTCCCAGCAACAGGGGGCTTGGCAATCAGCCCCAACATTTT; CDR3aa: CPSNRGLGNQPQHF
d_gene: TRBD2; v_gene: TRBV9; j_gene: TRBJ2-7; abundance: few; CDR3nt: TGTGCCAGCAGCGTCCAAGCGGGACCCTACGAGCAGTACTTC; CDR3aa: CASSVQAGPYEQYF
d_gene: TRBD2; v_gene: TRBV4-2; j_gene: TRBJ2-2; abundance: once; CDR3nt: TGTGCCAGCAGCCGAACTAGTGGGAGGGCCGGTGCCGGGGAGCAGTTTTTT; CDR3aa: CASSRTSGRAGAGEQFF
d_gene: .; v_gene: TRBV28; j_gene: TRBJ2-1; abundance: few; CDR3nt: TGTGCCAGCAGTTCAGCGGTTTTGGCGCAGTTCTTC; CDR3aa: CASSSAVLAQFF
d_gene: TRBD1; v_gene: TRBV10-2; j_gene: TRBJ2-7; abundance: once; CDR3nt: TGCGCCATCTCAGGACAGGGACCCCCCTACGAGCGGTACTTC; CDR3aa: CAISGQGPPYERYF